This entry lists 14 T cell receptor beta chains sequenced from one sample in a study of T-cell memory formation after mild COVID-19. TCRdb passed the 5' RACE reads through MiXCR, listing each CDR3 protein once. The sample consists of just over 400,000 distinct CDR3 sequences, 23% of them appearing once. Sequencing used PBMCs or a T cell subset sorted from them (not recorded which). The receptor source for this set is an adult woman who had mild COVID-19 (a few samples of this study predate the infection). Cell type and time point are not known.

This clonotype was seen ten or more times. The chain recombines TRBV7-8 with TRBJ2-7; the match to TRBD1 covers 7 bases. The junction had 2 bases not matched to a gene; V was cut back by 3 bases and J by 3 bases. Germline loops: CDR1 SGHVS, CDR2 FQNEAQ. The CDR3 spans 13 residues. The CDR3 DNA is TGTGCCAGCAGCTTGACAGGGTACTACGAGCAGTACTTC. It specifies CASSLTGYYEQYF.

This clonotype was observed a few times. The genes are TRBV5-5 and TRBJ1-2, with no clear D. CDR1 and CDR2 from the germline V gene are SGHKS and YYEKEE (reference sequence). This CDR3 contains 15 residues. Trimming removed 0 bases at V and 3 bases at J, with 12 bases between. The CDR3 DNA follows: TGTGCCAGCAGCTTGGACCCCGGAGATCACTATGGCTACACCTTC. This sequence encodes CASSLDPGDHYGYTF. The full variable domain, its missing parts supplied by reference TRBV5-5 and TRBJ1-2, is DAGVTQSPTHLIKTRGQQVTLRCSPISGHKSVSWYQQVLGQGPQFIFQYYEKEERGRGNFPDRFSARQFPNYSSELNVNALLLGDSALYLCASSLDPGDHYGYTFGSGTRLTVV.

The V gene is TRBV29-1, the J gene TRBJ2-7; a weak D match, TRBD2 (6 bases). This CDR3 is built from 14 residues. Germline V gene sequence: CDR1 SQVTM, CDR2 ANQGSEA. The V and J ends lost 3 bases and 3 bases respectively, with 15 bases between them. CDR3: CSVEIGTPVYEQYF. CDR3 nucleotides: TGCAGCGTTGAGATCGGGACTCCGGTCTACGAGCAGTACTTC.

CDR3 in amino acids: CSVEPRLAAEQFF. CDR3 DNA sequence: TGCAGCGTTGAACCTCGACTAGCGGCTGAGCAGTTCTTC. The chain links TRBV29-1 to TRBJ2-1; 9 positions agree with TRBD2. The length of the CDR3 is 13 residues. V lost 2 bases, J lost 9 bases, and 5 bases stayed unmatched. Germline V gene data show CDR1 as SQVTM and CDR2 as ANQGSEA.

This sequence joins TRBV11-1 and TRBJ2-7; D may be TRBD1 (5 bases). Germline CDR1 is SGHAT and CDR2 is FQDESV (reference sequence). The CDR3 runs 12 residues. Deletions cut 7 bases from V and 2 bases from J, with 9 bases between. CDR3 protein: CASTDSTYEQYF. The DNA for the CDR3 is TGTGCCAGCACCGACAGTACCTACGAGCAGTACTTC.

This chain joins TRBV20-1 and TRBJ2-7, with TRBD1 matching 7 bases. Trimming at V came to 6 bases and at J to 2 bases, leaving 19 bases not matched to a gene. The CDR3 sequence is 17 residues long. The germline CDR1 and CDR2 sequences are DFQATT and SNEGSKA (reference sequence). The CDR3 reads CSATQRRGNDRAYEQYF. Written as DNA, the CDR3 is TGCAGTGCCACTCAGAGGAGAGGGAACGACAGGGCCTACGAGCAGTACTTC.

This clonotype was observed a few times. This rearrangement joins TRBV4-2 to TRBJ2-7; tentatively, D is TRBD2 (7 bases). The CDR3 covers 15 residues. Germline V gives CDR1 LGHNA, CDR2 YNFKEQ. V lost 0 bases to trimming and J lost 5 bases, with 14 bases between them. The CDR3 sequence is CASSQDPGGQDEQYF. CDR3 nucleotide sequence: TGTGCCAGCAGCCAAGATCCGGGGGGCCAAGACGAGCAGTACTTC.

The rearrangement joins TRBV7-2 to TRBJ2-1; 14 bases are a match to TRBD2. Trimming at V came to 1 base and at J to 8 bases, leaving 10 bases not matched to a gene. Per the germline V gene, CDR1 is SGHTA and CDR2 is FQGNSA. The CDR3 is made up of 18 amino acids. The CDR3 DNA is TGTGCCAGCAGCTTAGGGCGACTAGCGGGAGGGCCTATCGATGAGCAGTTCTTC. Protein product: CASSLGRLAGGPIDEQFF.

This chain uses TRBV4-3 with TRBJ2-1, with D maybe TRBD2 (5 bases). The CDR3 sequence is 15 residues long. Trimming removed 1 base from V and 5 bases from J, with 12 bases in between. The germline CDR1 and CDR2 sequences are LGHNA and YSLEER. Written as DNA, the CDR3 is TGCGCCAGCAGCCAAGGAGTAGCGATCCACAATGAGCAGTTCTTC. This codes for CASSQGVAIHNEQFF.

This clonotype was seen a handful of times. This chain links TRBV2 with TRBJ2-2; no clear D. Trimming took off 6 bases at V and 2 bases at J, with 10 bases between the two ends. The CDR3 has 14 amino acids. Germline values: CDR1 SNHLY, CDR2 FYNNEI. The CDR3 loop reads CASRLSRNTGELFF. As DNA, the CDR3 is TGTGCCAGCAGGTTGAGCAGAAACACCGGGGAGCTGTTTTTT. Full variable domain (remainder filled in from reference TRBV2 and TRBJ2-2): EPEVTQTPSHQVTQMGQEVILRCVPISNHLYFYWYRQILGQKVEFLVSFYNNEISEKSEIFDDQFSVERPDGSNFTLKIRSTKLEDSAMYFCASRLSRNTGELFFGEGSRLTVL.

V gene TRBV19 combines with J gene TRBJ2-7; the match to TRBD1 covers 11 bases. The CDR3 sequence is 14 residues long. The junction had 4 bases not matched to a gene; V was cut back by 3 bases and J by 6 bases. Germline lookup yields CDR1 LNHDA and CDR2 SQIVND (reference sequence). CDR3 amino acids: CASSIKGTGGEQYF. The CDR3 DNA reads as TGTGCCAGTAGTATCAAAGGGACAGGGGGCGAGCAGTACTTC.

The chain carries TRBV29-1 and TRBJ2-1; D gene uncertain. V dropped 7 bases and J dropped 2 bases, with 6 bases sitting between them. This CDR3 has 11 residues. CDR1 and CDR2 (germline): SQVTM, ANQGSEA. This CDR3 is CSAIAYNEQFF. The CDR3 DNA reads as TGCAGCGCCATCGCCTACAATGAGCAGTTCTTC.

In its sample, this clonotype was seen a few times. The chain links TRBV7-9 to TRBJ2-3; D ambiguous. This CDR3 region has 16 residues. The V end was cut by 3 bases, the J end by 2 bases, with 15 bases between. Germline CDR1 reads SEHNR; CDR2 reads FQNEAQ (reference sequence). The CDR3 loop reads CASSFSTGSPTDTQYF. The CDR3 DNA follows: TGTGCCAGCAGCTTCTCCACTGGCAGTCCCACAGATACGCAGTATTTT.

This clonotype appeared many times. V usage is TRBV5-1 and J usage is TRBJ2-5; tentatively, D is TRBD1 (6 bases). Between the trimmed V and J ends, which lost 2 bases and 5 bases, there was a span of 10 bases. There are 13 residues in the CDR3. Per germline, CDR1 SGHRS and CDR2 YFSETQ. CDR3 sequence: CASSFAGAETQYF. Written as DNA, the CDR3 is TGCGCCAGCAGCTTCGCAGGGGCGGAGACCCAGTACTTC.